The 14 T cell receptor beta chains presented below share a single source sample, sequenced in a study of cytomegalovirus exposure and HLA in healthy donors. The PCR was carried out with 60 Vbeta primers and 13 Jbeta primers. Libraries were prepared by immunoSEQ multiplex PCR; TCRdb keeps only in-frame clonotypes and omits some of them. This table holds 100,000 to 150,000 clones, 60% to 85% found once. The sample comprised PBMCs. These receptors all stem from a woman between 18 and 29 years old in good health and CMV-seronegative.

This chain joins TRBV5-3 and TRBJ2-1; tentatively, D is TRBD1 (6 bases). TRBV5-3 counts as an open reading frame of uncertain function. The V end was cut by 3 bases, the J end by 3 bases, with 25 bases between. The length of the CDR3 is 19 residues. The CDR3 protein is CARSSRTDLSAPFYNEQFF. The CDR3 region has the DNA TGTGCCAGAAGCTCCCGGACAGATTTATCGGCTCCCTTCTACAATGAGCAGTTCTTC.

The V call is TRBV30, the J call TRBJ1-1; TRBD1 matches 8 bases. Germline lookup yields CDR1 GTSNPN and CDR2 SVGIG (reference sequence). V lost 7 bases and J lost 5; bases outside the gene matches: 15. This CDR3 has 15 amino acids. CDR3 amino acids: CASSSPRQGRTEAFF. As DNA, the CDR3 is TGTGCCTCTTCGTCGCCGAGACAGGGGCGGACTGAAGCTTTCTTT. Drawing the rest from reference TRBV30 and TRBJ1-1, the complete variable domain is SQTIHQWPATLVQPVGSPLSLECTVEGTSNPNLYWYRQAAGRGLQLLFYSVGIGQISSEVPQNLSASRPQDRQFILSSKKLLLSDSGFYLCASSSPRQGRTEAFFGQGTRLTVV.

This clone was detected once. The chain joins TRBV6-1 to TRBJ1-1; D is undetermined. The CDR3 has 14 amino acids. CDR1 and CDR2 (germline): MNHNS, SASEGT. Trimming left V 4 bases short and J 0 bases short, with 9 bases between. CDR3 bases: TGTGCCAGCAGTGGTCGGCGGGTGAACACTGAAGCTTTCTTT. Translating gives CASSGRRVNTEAFF.

This sequence joins TRBV5-6 and TRBJ2-7, with a possible D match to TRBD2 (7 bases). With 2 bases removed from V and 3 bases from J, the gap between germline ends came to 9 bases. CDR1 is SGHDT, CDR2 YYEEEE, per germline. The CDR3 is 13 amino acids. Here the CDR3 DNA reads TGTGCCAGCAGCTTAGGGGGGGACTACGAGCAGTACTTC. Its protein is CASSLGGDYEQYF.

The genes are TRBV18 and TRBJ2-1, with 13 bases fitting TRBD2. The CDR3 runs to 14 residues. After removal of 6 bases from V and 7 bases from J, the junction contained 3 bases not matched to a gene. Looked up from germline, CDR1 is KGHSH and CDR2 is LQKENI. The CDR3 sequence is CASSTSGRVNEQFF. The CDR3 coding sequence is TGTGCCAGCTCTACTAGCGGGAGGGTTAATGAGCAGTTCTTC.

This clone was counted a single time. The chain has TRBV19 and TRBJ2-1, with D maybe TRBD2 (5 bases). The CDR3 is 13 residues long. CDR1 and CDR2 (germline): LNHDA, SQIVND (reference sequence). V shed 3 bases and J shed 9 bases, with 12 bases lying between them. CDR3 region: CASSMGPGVEQFF. The CDR3 coding sequence is TGTGCCAGTAGTATGGGTCCCGGGGTTGAGCAGTTCTTC.

The chain has TRBV19 and TRBJ2-2; TRBD1 matches 7 bases. Germline V lookup: CDR1 LNHDA, CDR2 SQIVND (reference sequence). V shed 7 bases, J shed 1 base, and the junction held 3 bases outside the gene matches. The CDR3 covers 14 residues. The CDR3 bases are TGTGCCAGTAAAGGGACAGAGAACACCGGGGAGCTGTTTTTT. It specifies CASKGTENTGELFF.

This clone appeared a single time. The rearrangement links TRBV19 to TRBJ1-2; D not resolved. Trimming cost V 6 bases and J 8 bases, with 13 bases left between them. This CDR3 contains 12 residues. Germline CDR1 LNHDA, CDR2 SQIVND (reference sequence). The CDR3 coding sequence is TGTGCCAGTAGACGAGACTTAGGAGGCTACACCTTC. This encodes CASRRDLGGYTF.

In its sample, this clone was seen once. The chain is built from TRBV6-1 and TRBJ1-3; D is unresolved. The germline gives CDR1 MNHNS, CDR2 SASEGT. The CDR3 runs to 15 residues. Trimming left V 3 bases short and J 0 bases short, with 9 bases between. The CDR3 nucleotides read TGTGCCAGCAGTGACGGGATCCACTCTGGAAACACCATATATTTT. Translated, it gives CASSDGIHSGNTIYF.

The rearrangement uses TRBV9 and TRBJ2-3; D is possibly TRBD2 (6 bases). The V gene's germline CDR1 is SGDLS and CDR2 YYNGEE. The CDR3 runs 13 residues. The ends were cut back, 5 bases at V and 1 base at J, with 8 bases in the middle. Written as DNA, the CDR3 is TGTGCCAGCAGGAGGGAGGGCACAGATACGCAGTATTTT. Protein product: CASRREGTDTQYF.

The V and J genes are TRBV29-1 and TRBJ1-1, with 9 bases identical to TRBD1. Germline V gene sequence: CDR1 SQVTM, CDR2 ANQGSEA. This CDR3 has 13 amino acids. The J segment lost 6 bases and the V segment lost 8 bases, leaving 10 bases of the junction unmatched. The CDR3 nucleotides read TGCAGCACCTCACAGGGGGCAGGGGCTGAAGCTTTCTTT. Its protein product is CSTSQGAGAEAFF.

The rearrangement links TRBV19 to TRBJ2-2; a weak D match, TRBD2 (5 bases). CDR3 length equals 14 residues. V was pared by 2 bases and J by 1 base, with 5 bases between. Germline V gene sequence: CDR1 LNHDA, CDR2 SQIVND (reference sequence). The CDR3 DNA sequence: TGTGCCAGTAGTATACGGGGGAACACCGGGGAGCTGTTTTTT. The encoded protein is CASSIRGNTGELFF.

This chain joins TRBV18 and TRBJ1-5; D not resolved. The CDR3 length is 13 residues. With 3 bases removed from V and 5 bases from J, the gap between germline ends came to 8 bases. The germline V gene encodes CDR1 KGHSH and CDR2 LQKENI. The CDR3 bases are TGTGCCAGCTCACCCCTTTCTGATCAGCCCCAGCATTTT. Translated, it gives CASSPLSDQPQHF.

This rearrangement joins TRBV30 to TRBJ1-1, with D possibly TRBD1 on 5 matching bases. V was clipped by 4 bases and J by 6 bases, with 9 bases between them. CDR1 GTSNPN and CDR2 SVGIG come from the germline V gene (reference sequence). The CDR3 is made up of 11 amino acids. CDR3 sequence: CAWNRQSEAFF. In DNA form, the CDR3 reads TGTGCCTGGAATAGACAGTCTGAAGCTTTCTTT. The variable domain in full, completed from reference TRBV30 and TRBJ1-1, reads SQTIHQWPATLVQPVGSPLSLECTVEGTSNPNLYWYRQAAGRGLQLLFYSVGIGQISSEVPQNLSASRPQDRQFILSSKKLLLSDSGFYLCAWNRQSEAFFGQGTRLTVV.